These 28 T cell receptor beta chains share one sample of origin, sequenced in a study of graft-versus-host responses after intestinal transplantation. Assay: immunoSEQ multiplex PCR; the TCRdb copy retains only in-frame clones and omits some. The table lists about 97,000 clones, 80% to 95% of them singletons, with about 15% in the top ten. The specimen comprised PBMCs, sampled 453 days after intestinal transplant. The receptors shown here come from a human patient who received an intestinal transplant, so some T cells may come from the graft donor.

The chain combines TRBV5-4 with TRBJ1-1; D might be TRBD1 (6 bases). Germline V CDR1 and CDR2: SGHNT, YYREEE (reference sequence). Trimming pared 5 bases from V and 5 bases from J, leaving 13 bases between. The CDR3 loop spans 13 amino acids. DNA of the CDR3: TGTGCCAGCAGTCAGGGGCCGGGGACTGAAGCTTTCTTT. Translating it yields CASSQGPGTEAFF.

The CDR3 DNA reads as TGTGCCAGCAGCGGGGGGATTTTAATACAAGAGACCCAGTACTTC. Translating it yields CASSGGILIQETQYF. The chain links TRBV9 to TRBJ2-5, with D perhaps given as TRBD1 or TRBD2 (5 bases each). V was cut by 3 bases and J by 2 bases, with 14 bases left in between. Germline loops: CDR1 SGDLS, CDR2 YYNGEE. There are 15 residues in the CDR3.

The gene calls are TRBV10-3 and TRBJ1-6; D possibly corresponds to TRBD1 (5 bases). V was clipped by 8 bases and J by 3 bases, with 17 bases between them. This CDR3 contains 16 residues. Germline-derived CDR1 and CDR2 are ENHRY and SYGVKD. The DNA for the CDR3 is TGTGCCATCGGAGGGGAAACCGGCGGCTATAATTCACCCCTCCACTTT. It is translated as CAIGGETGGYNSPLHF.

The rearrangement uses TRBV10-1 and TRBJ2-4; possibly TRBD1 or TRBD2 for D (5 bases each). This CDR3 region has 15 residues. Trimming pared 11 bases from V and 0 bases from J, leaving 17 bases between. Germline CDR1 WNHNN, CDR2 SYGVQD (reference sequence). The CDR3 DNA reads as TGCGCCGACGGGGCGAACGGCCTAGCCAAAAACATTCAGTACTTC. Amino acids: CADGANGLAKNIQYF.

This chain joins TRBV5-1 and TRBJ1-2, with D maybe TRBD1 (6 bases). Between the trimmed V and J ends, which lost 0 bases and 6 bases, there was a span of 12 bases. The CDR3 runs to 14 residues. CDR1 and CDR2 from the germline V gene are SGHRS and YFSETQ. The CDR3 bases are TGCGCCAGCAGCTTGGACAGGGCAACTCATGGCTACACCTTC. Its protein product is CASSLDRATHGYTF.

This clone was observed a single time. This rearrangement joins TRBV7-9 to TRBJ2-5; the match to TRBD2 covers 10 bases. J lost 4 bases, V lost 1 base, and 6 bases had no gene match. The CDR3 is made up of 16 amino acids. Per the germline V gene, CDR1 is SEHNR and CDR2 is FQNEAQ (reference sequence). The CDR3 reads CASSLEASGGVETQYF. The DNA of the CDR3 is TGTGCCAGCAGCTTAGAGGCTAGCGGGGGTGTAGAGACCCAGTACTTC.

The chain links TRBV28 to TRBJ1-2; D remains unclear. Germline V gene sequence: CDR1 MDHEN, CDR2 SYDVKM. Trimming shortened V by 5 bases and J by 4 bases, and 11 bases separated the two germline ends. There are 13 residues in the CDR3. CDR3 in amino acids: CASSTRNPYGYTF. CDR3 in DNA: TGTGCCAGCAGTACCCGGAACCCCTATGGCTACACCTTC.

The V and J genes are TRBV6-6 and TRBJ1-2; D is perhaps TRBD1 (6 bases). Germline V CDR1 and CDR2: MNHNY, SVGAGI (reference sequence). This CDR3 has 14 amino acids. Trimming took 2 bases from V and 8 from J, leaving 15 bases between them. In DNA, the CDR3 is TGTGCCAGCAGTTACGGAGACTCGAGGGGGGGCTACACCTTC. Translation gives CASSYGDSRGGYTF.

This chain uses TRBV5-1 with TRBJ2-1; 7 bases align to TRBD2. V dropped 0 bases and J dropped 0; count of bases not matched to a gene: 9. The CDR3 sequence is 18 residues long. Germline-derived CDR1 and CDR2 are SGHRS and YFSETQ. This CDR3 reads CASSLASLTSRSYNEQFF. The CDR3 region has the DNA TGCGCCAGCAGCTTGGCCTCCTTGACTAGCCGCTCCTACAATGAGCAGTTCTTC.

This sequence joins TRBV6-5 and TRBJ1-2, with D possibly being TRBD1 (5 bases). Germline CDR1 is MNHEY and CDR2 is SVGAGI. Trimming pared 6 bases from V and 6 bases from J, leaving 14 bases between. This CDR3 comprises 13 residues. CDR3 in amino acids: CASRKGLLDGYTF. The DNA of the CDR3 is TGTGCCAGCAGAAAGGGACTTTTGGATGGCTACACCTTC.

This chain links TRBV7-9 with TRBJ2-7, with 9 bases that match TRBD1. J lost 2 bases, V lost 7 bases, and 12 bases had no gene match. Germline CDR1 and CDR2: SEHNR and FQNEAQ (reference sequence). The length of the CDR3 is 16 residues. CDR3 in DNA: TGTGCCAGCACCCCAGCCCGGACAGGGGCAACCTACGAGCAGTACTTC. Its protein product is CASTPARTGATYEQYF.

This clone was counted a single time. CDR3 loop: CASRGDRVPYEQYF. In DNA form, the CDR3 reads TGTGCCAGCAGGGGGGACAGGGTACCCTACGAGCAGTACTTC. This chain joins TRBV2 and TRBJ2-7; 9 nucleotides line up with TRBD1. Germline V lookup: CDR1 SNHLY, CDR2 FYNNEI. Trimming took 6 bases from V and 2 from J; bases not matched to a gene: 5. The CDR3 has 14 amino acids.

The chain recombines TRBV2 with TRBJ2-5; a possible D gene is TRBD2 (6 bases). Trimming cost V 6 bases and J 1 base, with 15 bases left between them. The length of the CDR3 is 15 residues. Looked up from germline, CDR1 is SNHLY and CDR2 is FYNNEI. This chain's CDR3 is CASSNLADFQETQYF. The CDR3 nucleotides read TGTGCCAGCAGCAACTTAGCGGACTTCCAAGAGACCCAGTACTTC.

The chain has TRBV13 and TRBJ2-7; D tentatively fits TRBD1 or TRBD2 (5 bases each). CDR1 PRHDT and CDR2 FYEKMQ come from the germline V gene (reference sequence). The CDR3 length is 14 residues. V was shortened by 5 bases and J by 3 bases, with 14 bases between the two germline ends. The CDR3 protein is CASSLRDGNYEQYF. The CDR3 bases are TGTGCCAGCAGCCTACGGGACGGGAACTACGAGCAGTACTTC.

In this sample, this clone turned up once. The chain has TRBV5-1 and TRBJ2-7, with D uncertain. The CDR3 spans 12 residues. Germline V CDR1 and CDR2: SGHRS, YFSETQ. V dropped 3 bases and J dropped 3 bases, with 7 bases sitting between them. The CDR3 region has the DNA TGCGCCAGCAGCTCCTCCGGCTACGAGCAGTACTTC. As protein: CASSSSGYEQYF.

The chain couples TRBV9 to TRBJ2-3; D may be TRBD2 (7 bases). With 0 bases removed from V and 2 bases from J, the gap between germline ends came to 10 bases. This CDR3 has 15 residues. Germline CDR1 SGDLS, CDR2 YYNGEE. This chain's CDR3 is CASSVGGGLTDTQYF. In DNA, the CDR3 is TGTGCCAGCAGCGTAGGCGGGGGCCTCACAGATACGCAGTATTTT.

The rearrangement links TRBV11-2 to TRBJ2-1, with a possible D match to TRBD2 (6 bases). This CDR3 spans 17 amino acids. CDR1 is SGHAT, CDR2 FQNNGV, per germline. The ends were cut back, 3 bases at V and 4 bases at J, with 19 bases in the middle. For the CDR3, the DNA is TGTGCCAGCAGCTTGAACCCTACAAGGGAGGCATACAATGAGCAGTTCTTC. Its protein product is CASSLNPTREAYNEQFF.

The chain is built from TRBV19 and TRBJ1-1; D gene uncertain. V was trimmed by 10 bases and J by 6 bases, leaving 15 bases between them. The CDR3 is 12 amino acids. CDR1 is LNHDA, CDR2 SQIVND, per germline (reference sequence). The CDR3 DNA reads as TGTGCCACTAACGTGCGGAGTGCTGAAGCTTTCTTT. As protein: CATNVRSAEAFF.

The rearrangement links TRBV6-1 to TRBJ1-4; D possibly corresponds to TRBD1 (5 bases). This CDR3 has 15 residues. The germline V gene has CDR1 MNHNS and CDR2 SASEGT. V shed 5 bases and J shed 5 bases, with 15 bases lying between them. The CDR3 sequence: CASSSPSGGNEKLFF. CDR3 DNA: TGTGCCAGCAGTTCCCCCAGTGGGGGAAATGAAAAACTGTTTTTT.

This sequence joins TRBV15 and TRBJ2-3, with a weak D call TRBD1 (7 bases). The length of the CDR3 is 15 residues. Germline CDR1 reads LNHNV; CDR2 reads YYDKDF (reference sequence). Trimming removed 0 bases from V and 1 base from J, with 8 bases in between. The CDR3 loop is CATSRDRGGTDTQYF. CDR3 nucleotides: TGTGCCACCAGCAGAGACAGGGGGGGCACAGATACGCAGTATTTT.

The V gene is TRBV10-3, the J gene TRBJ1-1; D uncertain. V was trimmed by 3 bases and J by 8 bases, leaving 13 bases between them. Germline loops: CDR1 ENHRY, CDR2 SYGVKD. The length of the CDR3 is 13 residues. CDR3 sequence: CAISERQKTEAFF. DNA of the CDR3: TGTGCCATCAGTGAACGACAAAAAACCGAAGCTTTCTTT.

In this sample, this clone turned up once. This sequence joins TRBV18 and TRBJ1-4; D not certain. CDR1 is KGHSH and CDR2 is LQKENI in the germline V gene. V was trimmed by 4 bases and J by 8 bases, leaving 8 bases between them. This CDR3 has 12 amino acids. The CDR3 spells CASSQGGEKLFF. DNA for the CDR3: TGTGCCAGCTCACAGGGAGGGGAAAAACTGTTTTTT.

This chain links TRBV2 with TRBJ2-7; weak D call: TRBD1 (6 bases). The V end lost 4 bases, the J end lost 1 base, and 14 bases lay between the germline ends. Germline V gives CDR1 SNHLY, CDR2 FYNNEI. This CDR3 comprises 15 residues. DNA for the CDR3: TGTGCCAGCAGTGTTGCAGGGGCCCTTTCCTACGAGCAGTACTTC. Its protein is CASSVAGALSYEQYF.

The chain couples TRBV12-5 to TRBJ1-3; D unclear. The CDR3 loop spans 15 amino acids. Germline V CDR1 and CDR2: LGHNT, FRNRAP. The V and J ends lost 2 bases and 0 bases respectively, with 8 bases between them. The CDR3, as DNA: TGTGCTAGTGGTTTGATCGCACTCTCTGGAAACACCATATATTTT. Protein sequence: CASGLIALSGNTIYF.

This chain's CDR3 is CASSPRGSGNTIYF. In nucleotides, the CDR3 is TGTGCCAGCAGCCCCCGTGGGTCTGGAAACACCATATATTTT. V gene TRBV7-2 combines with J gene TRBJ1-3; D uncertain. The germline gives CDR1 SGHTA, CDR2 FQGNSA. Trimming took 5 bases from V and 1 from J, leaving 9 bases between them. This CDR3 spans 14 amino acids. Using reference TRBV7-2 and TRBJ1-3 for the parts outside the CDR3, the full variable domain is GAGVSQSPSNKVTEKGKDVELRCDPISGHTALYWYRQSLGQGLEFLIYFQGNSAPDKSGLPSDRFSAERTGGSVSTLTIQRTQQEDSAVYLCASSPRGSGNTIYFGEGSWLTVV.

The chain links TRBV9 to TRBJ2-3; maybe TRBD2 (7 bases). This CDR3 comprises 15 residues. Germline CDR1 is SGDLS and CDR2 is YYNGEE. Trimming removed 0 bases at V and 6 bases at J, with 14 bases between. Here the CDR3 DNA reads TGTGCCAGCAGCGTAGGAGGCGGGGGCAGGGATACGCAGTATTTT. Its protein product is CASSVGGGGRDTQYF.

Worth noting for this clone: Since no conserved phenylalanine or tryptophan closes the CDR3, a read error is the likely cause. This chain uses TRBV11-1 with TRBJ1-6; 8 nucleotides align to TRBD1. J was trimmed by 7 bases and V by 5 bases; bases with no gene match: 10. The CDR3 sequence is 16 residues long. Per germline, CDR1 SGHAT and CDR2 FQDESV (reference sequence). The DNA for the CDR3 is TGTGCCAGCAGCCCCCTGCTGGGACAGGTGAATTCACCCCTCCACTCT. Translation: CASSPLLGQVNSPLHS.

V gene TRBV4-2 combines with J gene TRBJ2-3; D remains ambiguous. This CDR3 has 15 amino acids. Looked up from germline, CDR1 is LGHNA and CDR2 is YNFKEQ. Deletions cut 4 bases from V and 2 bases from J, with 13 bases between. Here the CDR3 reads CASSPYLRDTDTQYF. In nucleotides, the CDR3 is TGTGCCAGCAGCCCATATCTTCGAGACACAGATACGCAGTATTTT.